The 23 T cell receptor beta chains presented below share a single source sample, sequenced in a study of blood T cell repertoires in COVID-19. The protocol was immunoSEQ multiplex PCR, while the TCRdb copy is restricted to in-frame clones and leaves out a portion. The sample has 99,000 or so clones, about 86% seen once. What was sequenced was peripheral blood. Receptors originate from a woman over 75 with active or convalescent COVID-19.

The chain carries TRBV5-1 and TRBJ1-1, with D possibly matching TRBD1 (5 bases). This CDR3 comprises 13 residues. Germline-derived CDR1 and CDR2 are SGHRS and YFSETQ. V was trimmed by 2 bases and J by 5 bases, leaving 10 bases between them. The CDR3 spells CASSFTEGTEAFF. In DNA, the CDR3 is TGCGCCAGCAGCTTCACGGAGGGGACTGAAGCTTTCTTT.

This chain links TRBV28 with TRBJ1-1; 7 bases align to TRBD1. V was clipped by 5 bases and J by 7 bases; unmatched bases: 10. The V gene's germline CDR1 is MDHEN and CDR2 SYDVKM. This CDR3 is built from 14 residues. CDR3 region: CASSRRTGENEAFF. The DNA for the CDR3 is TGTGCCAGCAGTCGCCGGACAGGCGAAAATGAAGCTTTCTTT.

V gene TRBV5-1 combines with J gene TRBJ1-1, with TRBD1 matching over 9 bases. V lost 3 bases and J lost 4; bases outside the gene matches: 4. Germline CDR1 is SGHRS and CDR2 is YFSETQ. This CDR3 is built from 14 residues. CDR3 sequence reads: CASSSQGAGTEAFF. In nucleotides, the CDR3 is TGCGCCAGCAGCTCACAGGGGGCGGGCACTGAAGCTTTCTTT.

V and J are TRBV5-4 and TRBJ2-1, with 9 bases lining up with TRBD2. Germline V gene sequence: CDR1 SGHNT, CDR2 YYREEE (reference sequence). Trimming removed 6 bases from V and 8 bases from J; junction bases left unmatched: 9. The CDR3 is 14 amino acids. CDR3 bases: TGTGCCAGCAAAAGGGCGGGGGGGCGCGATGAGCAGTTCTTC. This translates into CASKRAGGRDEQFF. The full variable domain, in which reference TRBV5-4 and TRBJ2-1 provide the parts outside the CDR3, is ETGVTQSPTHLIKTRGQQVTLRCSSQSGHNTVSWYQQALGQGPQFIFQYYREEENGRGNFPPRFSGLQFPNYSSELNVNALELDDSALYLCASKRAGGRDEQFFGPGTRLTVL.

CDR3 residues: CASSITGSYNSPLHF. In DNA, the CDR3 is TGTGCCAGTAGTATAACGGGCTCCTATAATTCACCCCTCCACTTT. V is TRBV19 and J is TRBJ1-6, with D unresolved. Germline CDR1 LNHDA, CDR2 SQIVND (reference sequence). The CDR3 spans 15 residues. The germline V and J ends were trimmed by 2 bases and 0 bases, with 5 bases remaining between them.

The chain links TRBV19 to TRBJ2-6; the match to TRBD1 covers 9 bases. The CDR3 runs to 18 residues. The V and J ends lost 3 bases and 0 bases, in that order; junction bases with no gene match: 6. Germline values: CDR1 LNHDA, CDR2 SQIVND (reference sequence). This chain's CDR3 is CASSIGDRDDSGANVLTF. CDR3 bases: TGTGCCAGTAGTATTGGGGACAGGGATGACTCTGGGGCCAACGTCCTGACTTTC.

The V call is TRBV2, the J call TRBJ2-2, with 8 positions matching TRBD2. The CDR3 is 11 amino acids. V lost 8 bases to trimming and J lost 9 bases; unmatched junction nucleotides: 2. Germline V gives CDR1 SNHLY, CDR2 FYNNEI. The DNA of the CDR3 is TGTGCCAGCGCGGGAGGAAGGGAGCTGTTTTTT. This gives the protein CASAGGRELFF.

The chain combines TRBV9 with TRBJ2-1; 9 nucleotides align to TRBD2. With V trimmed by 2 bases and J by 0 bases, 9 bases remained unmatched. CDR1 is SGDLS and CDR2 is YYNGEE in the germline V gene. The CDR3 has 18 residues. In DNA form, the CDR3 reads TGTGCCAGCAGCGTCTCTTTAGCGGGGGTGAGCTCCTACAATGAGCAGTTCTTC. Translating gives CASSVSLAGVSSYNEQFF.

The rearrangement uses TRBV29-1 and TRBJ1-1; D perhaps matches TRBD1 (6 bases). V lost 6 bases, J lost 2 bases, and 13 bases lay in between. The germline gives CDR1 SQVTM, CDR2 ANQGSEA. The CDR3 has 13 amino acids. CDR3 nucleotides: TGCAGCGTACGGGGGGCCCTTAACACTGAAGCTTTCTTT. Translation gives CSVRGALNTEAFF.

V gene TRBV5-5 combines with J gene TRBJ2-3, with 12 positions matching TRBD2. Losses at the gene ends were 4 bases for V and 5 bases for J; bases not matched to a gene: 8. Looked up from germline, CDR1 is SGHKS and CDR2 is YYEKEE (reference sequence). The CDR3 extends over 16 amino acids. The CDR3 sequence: CASSPLAGGRVDTQYF. The CDR3 DNA reads as TGTGCCAGCAGCCCCCTAGCGGGGGGGCGGGTAGATACGCAGTATTTT.

Only one count was recorded for this clone. V is TRBV27 and J is TRBJ2-6; the D is unclear. This CDR3 has 14 residues. Germline V CDR1 and CDR2: MNHEY, SMNVEV (reference sequence). The germline V and J ends were trimmed by 5 bases and 3 bases, with 8 bases remaining between them. DNA for the CDR3: TGTGCCAGCAGTCTTACAAGTGGGGCCAACGTCCTGACTTTC. This encodes CASSLTSGANVLTF.

The chain is built from TRBV7-3 and TRBJ2-5; D possibly corresponds to TRBD1 (6 bases). The V end lost 5 bases, the J end lost 1 base, and 14 bases lay between the germline ends. The CDR3 is 15 amino acids. Germline CDR1 is SGHTA and CDR2 is FQGTGA. CDR3 region: CASSVQGRAQETQYF. In DNA form, the CDR3 reads TGTGCCAGCAGCGTTCAGGGGAGAGCCCAAGAGACCCAGTACTTC.

This rearrangement joins TRBV6-1 to TRBJ1-5; no clear D gene. The germline V and J ends were trimmed by 1 base and 3 bases, with 7 bases remaining between them. The CDR3 runs 14 residues. Germline loops: CDR1 MNHNS, CDR2 SASEGT. CDR3 residues: CASSEGRLNQPQHF. The CDR3 region has the DNA TGTGCCAGCAGTGAAGGCAGGCTCAATCAGCCCCAGCATTTT.

The chain recombines TRBV7-3 with TRBJ2-3, with 15 positions matching TRBD2. The junction had 4 bases not matched to a gene; V was cut back by 5 bases and J by 4 bases. CDR3 size: 16 residues. Germline CDR1 and CDR2: SGHTA and FQGTGA. CDR3 amino acids: CASSLGLAGGPDTQYF. The CDR3 coding sequence is TGTGCCAGCAGCCTAGGACTAGCGGGAGGGCCAGATACGCAGTATTTT.

Turning to this clone: Since the CDR3 does not end with the conserved phenylalanine or tryptophan, this likely comes from a read error. Because the CDR3's place on the DNA is in doubt, the DNA is left out and the CDR3 is given as listed by TCRdb. The rearrangement links TRBV23-1 to TRBJ1-1; the table names TRBD1, a call not compared with the DNA. TRBV23-1 is marked as an open reading frame, function uncertain. Including both end residues, the CDR3 is 8 amino acids long. CDR3 sequence: CASSQNSV.

The chain uses TRBV12-5 and TRBJ2-5; D may be TRBD1 (6 bases). The CDR3 is 12 amino acids. Deletions cut 5 bases from V and 9 bases from J, with 13 bases between. Germline-derived CDR1 and CDR2 are LGHNT and FRNRAP. In nucleotides, the CDR3 is TGTGCTAGTGGTCGTACAGGGATGGCCCAGTACTTC. It yields the protein CASGRTGMAQYF.

This clone is a singleton in its sample. DNA of the CDR3: TGTGCCAGCTCATCTTTCCTGGGGCCGAGCTCCTACAATGAGCAGTTCTTC. Amino acids: CASSSFLGPSSYNEQFF. The genes are TRBV18 and TRBJ2-1, with a possible D match to TRBD1 (5 bases). Germline CDR1 is KGHSH and CDR2 is LQKENI. This CDR3 has 17 residues. V lost 5 bases and J 0 bases, leaving 17 bases between the germline ends.

This chain links TRBV11-2 with TRBJ2-3; weak D call: TRBD1 (6 bases). The CDR3 runs 15 residues. The germline gives CDR1 SGHAT, CDR2 FQNNGV. The V end lost 5 bases, the J end lost 8 bases, and 20 bases lay between the germline ends. DNA for the CDR3: TGTGCCAGCAGCCCGGCCGGGAACACAGGGACTACGCAGTATTTT. It yields the protein CASSPAGNTGTTQYF.

The gene calls are TRBV28 and TRBJ1-1, with TRBD1 matching 7 bases. CDR3 length: 14 residues. CDR1 MDHEN and CDR2 SYDVKM come from the germline V gene. J lost 4 bases, V lost 1 base, and 3 bases had no gene match. The CDR3 here is CASSLSSGGTEAFF. The CDR3 nucleotides read TGTGCCAGCAGTTTATCTTCAGGGGGCACTGAAGCTTTCTTT.

This chain connects TRBV6-5 to TRBJ1-2, with a tentative D call TRBD1 (6 bases). Germline loops: CDR1 MNHEY, CDR2 SVGAGI. V shed 5 bases and J shed 0 bases, with 13 bases lying between them. The CDR3 consists of 15 residues. As DNA, the CDR3 is TGTGCCAGCAGTACGAAACAGGGCCCTAACTATGGCTACACCTTC. Translation gives CASSTKQGPNYGYTF.

J is TRBJ1-5 and V is TRBV27; 7 bases align to TRBD1. Germline trimming cut 5 bases from V and 3 bases from J; bases unmatched to any gene: 13. CDR3 length equals 17 residues. Germline V CDR1 and CDR2: MNHEY, SMNVEV (reference sequence). The CDR3 is CASSLHSQGFNNQPQHF. Written as DNA, the CDR3 is TGTGCCAGCAGTCTACACTCACAGGGGTTCAACAATCAGCCCCAGCATTTT.

The rearrangement links TRBV28 to TRBJ2-1; 9 nucleotides match TRBD2. The CDR3 loop spans 14 amino acids. Germline V lookup: CDR1 MDHEN, CDR2 SYDVKM. J was trimmed by 7 bases and V by 4 bases; bases with no gene match: 5. The CDR3 region has the DNA TGTGCCAGCAGTTACCCACTAGCGGGTAATGAGCAGTTCTTC. Residues: CASSYPLAGNEQFF.

This chain connects TRBV10-3 to TRBJ1-5, with D hard to call. Trimming removed 4 bases from V and 4 bases from J, with 11 bases in between. Germline CDR1 ENHRY, CDR2 SYGVKD. This CDR3 comprises 14 residues. The CDR3 DNA is TGTGCCATCAGTGCCGGCGACTCGAATCAGCCCCAGCATTTT. Its protein product is CAISAGDSNQPQHF.